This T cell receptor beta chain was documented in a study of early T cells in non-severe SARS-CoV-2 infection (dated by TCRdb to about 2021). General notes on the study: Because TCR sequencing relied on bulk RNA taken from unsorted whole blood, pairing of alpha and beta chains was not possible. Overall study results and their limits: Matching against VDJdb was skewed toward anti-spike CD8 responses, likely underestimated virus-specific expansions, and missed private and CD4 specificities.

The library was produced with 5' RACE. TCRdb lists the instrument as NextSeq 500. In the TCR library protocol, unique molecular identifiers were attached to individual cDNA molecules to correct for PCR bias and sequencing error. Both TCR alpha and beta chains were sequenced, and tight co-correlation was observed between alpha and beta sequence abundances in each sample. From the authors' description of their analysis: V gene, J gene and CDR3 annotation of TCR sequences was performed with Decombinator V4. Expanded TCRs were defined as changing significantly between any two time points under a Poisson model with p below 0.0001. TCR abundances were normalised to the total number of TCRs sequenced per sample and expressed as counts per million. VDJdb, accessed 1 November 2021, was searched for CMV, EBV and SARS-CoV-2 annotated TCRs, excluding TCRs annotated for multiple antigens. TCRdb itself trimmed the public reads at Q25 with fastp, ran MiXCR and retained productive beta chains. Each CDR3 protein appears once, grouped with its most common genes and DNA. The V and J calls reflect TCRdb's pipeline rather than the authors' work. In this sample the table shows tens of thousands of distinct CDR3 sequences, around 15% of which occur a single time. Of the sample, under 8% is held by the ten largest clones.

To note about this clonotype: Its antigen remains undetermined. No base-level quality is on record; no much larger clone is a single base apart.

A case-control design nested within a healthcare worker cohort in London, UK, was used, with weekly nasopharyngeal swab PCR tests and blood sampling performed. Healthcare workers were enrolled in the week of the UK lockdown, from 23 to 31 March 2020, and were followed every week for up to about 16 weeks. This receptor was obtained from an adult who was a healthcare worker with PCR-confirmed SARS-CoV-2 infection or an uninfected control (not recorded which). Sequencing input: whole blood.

The CDR3 corresponds to CASSLWVLNTEAFF. The nucleotide sequence reads TGCGCCAGCAGCTTGTGGGTTCTGAACACTGAAGCTTTCTTT. This chain is built from TRBV5-1 and TRBJ1-1, with no D gene named confidently. V is clipped by 1 base and J by 0 bases, and the sequence between their germline boundaries is 7 bases long. The CDR3 spans 14 residues, from the cysteine through the phenylalanine. Only CDR3 DNA is held: 42 bases, read in frame from base 1. The germline V gene sets CDR1 to SGHRS and CDR2 to YFSETQ.